The rows below give T cell receptor beta chains drawn from one sample of a study of blood T cell repertoires in COVID-19. The repertoire was sequenced with immunoSEQ multiplex PCR; TCRdb's copy has only in-frame clones and lacks some. Of 35,000 to 50,000 clones in the sample, roughly 80% were seen once. Sequencing was performed on peripheral blood. These receptors all stem from a man in his sixties in a cohort sampled during active COVID-19. Each CDR3 is given with its conserved first and last residue. Each record gives: J gene, D gene, V gene, clone size, CDR3 protein, CDR3 DNA. A D gene is named only where the DNA matches it firmly. Size is omitted from some rows. Given values are once, few, many or a class for expanded clones.

TRBJ1-6,TRBD1,TRBV3-1/TRBV3-2,few,CASSQGQLISYNSPLHF,TGTGCCAGCAGCCAGGGACAGTTAATCTCCTATAATTCACCCCTCCACTTT
TRBJ2-7,TRBD2,TRBV27,-,CASSSGGAGSYEQYF,TGTGCCAGCAGTAGCGGGGGGGCCGGGTCCTACGAGCAGTACTTC
TRBJ1-6,-,TRBV6-2/TRBV6-3,few,CASSPLTGSGSPLHF,TGTGCCAGCAGCCCATTAACGGGGTCCGGTTCACCCCTCCACTTT
TRBJ2-1,TRBD2,TRBV11-2,-,CASSWTSGGANEQFF,TGTGCCAGCAGCTGGACTAGCGGGGGGGCCAATGAGCAGTTCTTC
TRBJ1-3,-,TRBV30,-,CAWTISGISGNTIYF,TGTGCCTGGACCATCTCGGGGATCTCTGGAAACACCATATATTTT
TRBJ2-6,-,TRBV12-3/TRBV12-4,few,CASTYPGANVLTF,TGTGCCAGCACCTACCCTGGGGCCAACGTCCTGACTTTC
TRBJ1-1,TRBD1,TRBV30,-,CAWSSYTGTASNTEAFF,TGTGCCTGGAGTTCGTATACCGGGACAGCCTCGAACACTGAAGCTTTCTTT
TRBJ1-1,TRBD1,TRBV18,-,CASSPPTGGNTEAFF,TGTGCCAGCTCACCACCTACAGGGGGAAACACTGAAGCTTTCTTT
TRBJ1-3,TRBD1,TRBV30,-,CAWSGGTESSGNTIYF,TGTGCCTGGAGTGGAGGGACAGAGTCTTCTGGAAACACCATATATTTT
TRBJ2-1,TRBD2,TRBV7-9,-,CASSWGLAGFNNEQFF,TGTGCCAGCAGCTGGGGACTAGCGGGGTTCAACAATGAGCAGTTCTTC
TRBJ2-5,-,TRBV7-9,-,CASSLATGQETQYF,TGTGCCAGCAGCTTAGCGACAGGCCAAGAGACCCAGTACTTC
TRBJ1-1,-,TRBV7-2,-,CASSLRGTTPRTEAFF,TGTGCCAGCAGCTTACGAGGGACAACCCCGAGGACTGAAGCTTTCTTT
TRBJ1-1,TRBD1,TRBV5-6,-,CASSEYRTGLKNTEAFF,TGTGCCAGCAGCGAATACCGGACAGGACTAAAGAACACTGAAGCTTTCTTT
TRBJ2-7,-,TRBV4-1,-,CASSQALDRRYEQYF,TGCGCCAGCAGCCAAGCATTAGACAGGCGATACGAGCAGTACTTC
TRBJ2-7,-,TRBV5-1,-,CASSLAGESYEQYF,TGCGCCAGCAGCTTGGCTGGAGAATCCTACGAGCAGTACTTC
TRBJ2-5,TRBD2,TRBV7-2,-,CASSLVAGGYGPQETQYF,TGTGCCAGCAGCTTAGTAGCGGGAGGGTACGGCCCTCAAGAGACCCAGTACTTC
TRBJ2-7,TRBD2,TRBV30,-,CAWSARGGNYEQYF,TGTGCCTGGAGTGCCCGGGGGGGAAACTACGAGCAGTACTTC
TRBJ1-5,TRBD1,TRBV7-2,-,CASSYDTGGVRPQHF,TGTGCCAGCAGCTACGACACAGGGGGTGTTCGGCCCCAGCATTTT
TRBJ2-2,TRBD2,TRBV11-2,-,CASSSPGGRGVGELFF,TGTGCCAGCAGCTCCCCCGGCGGGAGAGGGGTCGGGGAGCTGTTTTTT
TRBJ1-4,-,TRBV11-2,-,CARPKVGAHSSYEKLFF,TGTGCCAGGCCCAAGGTGGGGGCCCACAGTTCTTATGAAAAACTGTTTTTT
TRBJ2-1,TRBD2,TRBV6-5,-,CASRDGGEADEQFF,TGTGCCAGCAGAGACGGGGGGGAGGCGGATGAGCAGTTCTTC
TRBJ1-4,TRBD1,TRBV2,-,CASGPDRFDEKLFF,TGTGCCAGCGGTCCGGACAGGTTTGATGAAAAACTGTTTTTT
TRBJ2-2,TRBD2,TRBV13,-,CASSSGLANTGELFF,TGTGCCAGCAGCTCGGGACTAGCGAACACCGGGGAGCTGTTTTTT
TRBJ2-5,TRBD1,TRBV2,-,CASSKSGQAYQETQYF,TGTGCCAGCAGTAAATCGGGACAGGCGTACCAAGAGACCCAGTACTTC
TRBJ1-1,-,TRBV11-2,-,CASSFGPTPEAFF,TGTGCCAGCAGCTTTGGTCCAACACCTGAAGCTTTCTTT
TRBJ1-2,-,TRBV7-9,-,CASSARQDYGYTF,TGTGCCAGCAGCGCTCGACAGGACTATGGCTACACCTTC